The rows below give T cell receptor beta chains drawn from one sample of a study of blood T cell repertoires in COVID-19. Assay used: immunoSEQ multiplex PCR; TCRdb lists only in-frame clones, some missing. Among some 190,000 clones listed, roughly nine tenths were seen once. The sequenced sample was PBMCs or T cells enriched from blood (not recorded which). The receptors were sampled from a woman between 40 and 50 years old with acute COVID-19. Each CDR3 is given with its conserved first and last residue. D genes are given only for firm matches. The size of a clone is reported for some rows only, either as once, few or many, or as a class for expanded clones.

V gene: TRBV15; J gene: TRBJ2-3; clone size: -; D gene: -; CDR3 protein: CATSRDLVGTSTDTQYF; CDR3 DNA: TGTGCCACCAGCAGAGATCTGGTCGGGACTAGCACAGATACGCAGTATTTT
V gene: TRBV11-2; J gene: TRBJ2-2; clone size: -; D gene: TRBD2; CDR3 protein: CASSHGLAGTGELFF; CDR3 DNA: TGTGCCAGCAGCCACGGACTAGCGGGGACCGGGGAGCTGTTTTTT
V gene: TRBV7-8; J gene: TRBJ1-1; clone size: -; D gene: -; CDR3 protein: CASQRGDTPLGAFF; CDR3 DNA: TGTGCCAGCCAAAGAGGGGACACGCCTCTGGGGGCTTTCTTT
V gene: TRBV4-1; J gene: TRBJ1-1; clone size: -; D gene: -; CDR3 protein: CASSQDPATGWNTEAFF; CDR3 DNA: TGCGCCAGCAGCCAAGATCCTGCCACAGGGTGGAACACTGAAGCTTTCTTT
V gene: TRBV29-1; J gene: TRBJ2-5; clone size: -; D gene: -; CDR3 protein: CSVEHRAGKETQYF; CDR3 DNA: TGCAGCGTCGAACACAGGGCGGGCAAAGAGACCCAGTACTTC
V gene: TRBV6-5; J gene: TRBJ1-5; clone size: -; D gene: TRBD1; CDR3 protein: CASRNIGTGDQPQHF; CDR3 DNA: TGTGCCAGCAGGAACATCGGGACAGGGGATCAGCCCCAGCATTTT
V gene: TRBV5-1; J gene: TRBJ2-3; clone size: -; D gene: -; CDR3 protein: CASSPELSTDTQYF; CDR3 DNA: TGCGCCAGCAGCCCCGAACTGAGCACAGATACGCAGTATTTT
V gene: TRBV7-8; J gene: TRBJ2-5; clone size: -; D gene: TRBD2; CDR3 protein: CASSPGLAGPDFDQETQYF; CDR3 DNA: TGTGCCAGCAGCCCTGGACTAGCGGGCCCGGATTTTGACCAAGAGACCCAGTACTTC
V gene: TRBV4-1; J gene: TRBJ2-5; clone size: -; D gene: TRBD2; CDR3 protein: CASSTSGQETQYF; CDR3 DNA: TGCGCCAGCAGTACTAGCGGGCAAGAGACCCAGTACTTC
V gene: TRBV13; J gene: TRBJ1-1; clone size: -; D gene: TRBD1; CDR3 protein: CATGQGRNTEAFF; CDR3 DNA: TGTGCCACCGGACAGGGGAGGAACACTGAAGCTTTCTTT
V gene: TRBV21-1; J gene: TRBJ2-2; clone size: -; D gene: -; CDR3 protein: CASSKGRETSGRALELFF; CDR3 DNA: TGTGCCAGCAGCAAAGGTAGGGAGACTAGCGGGAGGGCTTTGGAGCTGTTTTTT
V gene: TRBV14; J gene: TRBJ2-1; clone size: -; D gene: TRBD2; CDR3 protein: CASSLGLAGLGEQFF; CDR3 DNA: TGTGCCAGCAGCCTGGGACTAGCGGGCTTGGGGGAGCAGTTCTTC
V gene: TRBV5-1; J gene: TRBJ2-3; clone size: few; D gene: -; CDR3 protein: CASSLDSGTDTQYF; CDR3 DNA: TGCGCCAGCAGCCTCGACAGCGGCACAGATACGCAGTATTTT
V gene: TRBV29-1; J gene: TRBJ2-3; clone size: -; D gene: TRBD1; CDR3 protein: CSVVGRQGAGDTQYF; CDR3 DNA: TGCAGCGTCGTGGGGCGACAGGGGGCGGGGGATACGCAGTATTTT
V gene: TRBV28; J gene: TRBJ2-3; clone size: -; D gene: -; CDR3 protein: CASSRDSGQRQPSTDTQYF; CDR3 DNA: TGTGCCAGCAGTCGTGACTCAGGGCAGAGGCAACCTAGCACAGATACGCAGTATTTT
V gene: TRBV5-6; J gene: TRBJ1-3; clone size: -; D gene: -; CDR3 protein: CASSLVSSGNTIYF; CDR3 DNA: TGTGCCAGCAGCTTGGTTAGCTCTGGAAACACCATATATTTT
V gene: TRBV28; J gene: TRBJ2-7; clone size: -; D gene: -; CDR3 protein: CASSPSGPPYEQYF; CDR3 DNA: TGTGCCAGCAGCCCAAGCGGGCCACCCTACGAGCAGTACTTC
V gene: TRBV7-2; J gene: TRBJ2-1; clone size: -; D gene: -; CDR3 protein: CASSRDFSYNEQFF; CDR3 DNA: TGTGCCAGCAGCCGGGACTTTTCCTACAATGAGCAGTTCTTC
V gene: TRBV9; J gene: TRBJ2-3; clone size: -; D gene: TRBD2; CDR3 protein: CASSVEDRGGTDTQYF; CDR3 DNA: TGTGCCAGCAGCGTAGAGGATCGGGGGGGTACAGATACGCAGTATTTT
V gene: TRBV4-1; J gene: TRBJ2-7; clone size: -; D gene: TRBD1; CDR3 protein: CASSQVESTGDISYEQYF; CDR3 DNA: TGCGCCAGCAGCCAAGTGGAGAGCACAGGGGACATCTCCTACGAGCAGTACTTC
V gene: TRBV30; J gene: TRBJ2-3; clone size: -; D gene: -; CDR3 protein: CAWRFGSGGTDTQYF; CDR3 DNA: TGTGCCTGGAGGTTTGGGTCCGGGGGCACAGATACGCAGTATTTT
V gene: TRBV19; J gene: TRBJ2-7; clone size: -; D gene: TRBD1; CDR3 protein: CASSIAHRGSYEQYF; CDR3 DNA: TGTGCCAGTAGTATAGCCCACAGGGGCTCCTACGAGCAGTACTTC
V gene: TRBV7-9; J gene: TRBJ2-1; clone size: -; D gene: TRBD1; CDR3 protein: CASSPGTGGKNEQFF; CDR3 DNA: TGTGCCAGCAGCCCCGGGACAGGGGGTAAAAATGAGCAGTTCTTC
V gene: TRBV5-5; J gene: TRBJ2-7; clone size: once; D gene: TRBD1; CDR3 protein: CASSPGTGAYEQYF; CDR3 DNA: TGTGCCAGCAGCCCGGGTACAGGGGCCTACGAGCAGTACTTC
V gene: TRBV6-5; J gene: TRBJ1-2; clone size: -; D gene: TRBD1; CDR3 protein: CASRLRQGRDGYTF; CDR3 DNA: TGTGCCAGCAGGCTCCGACAGGGGAGGGATGGCTACACCTTC
V gene: TRBV10-3; J gene: TRBJ2-1; clone size: -; D gene: -; CDR3 protein: CAISDSKAGFHNEQFF; CDR3 DNA: TGTGCCATCAGTGACTCTAAAGCGGGCTTCCACAATGAGCAGTTCTTC
V gene: TRBV5-1; J gene: TRBJ1-2; clone size: -; D gene: -; CDR3 protein: CASSPRLGEGNYGYTF; CDR3 DNA: TGCGCCAGCAGCCCCCGGCTAGGGGAGGGGAACTATGGCTACACCTTC
V gene: TRBV5-4; J gene: TRBJ2-5; clone size: -; D gene: -; CDR3 protein: CASSHDGVDETQYF; CDR3 DNA: TGTGCCAGCAGCCACGACGGGGTGGATGAGACCCAGTACTTC
V gene: TRBV28; J gene: TRBJ1-4; clone size: -; D gene: -; CDR3 protein: CASSLDRSNEKLFF; CDR3 DNA: TGTGCCAGCAGTTTAGACAGGTCTAATGAAAAACTGTTTTTT
V gene: TRBV5-5; J gene: TRBJ1-4; clone size: -; D gene: TRBD1; CDR3 protein: CASSSRQGYGNEKLFF; CDR3 DNA: TGTGCCAGCAGCTCTAGACAGGGATACGGTAATGAAAAACTGTTTTTT
V gene: TRBV30; J gene: TRBJ1-2; clone size: -; D gene: -; CDR3 protein: CAWSVMGGYTF; CDR3 DNA: TGTGCCTGGAGTGTTATGGGCGGCTACACCTTC
V gene: TRBV19; J gene: TRBJ1-5; clone size: -; D gene: TRBD1; CDR3 protein: CASSIYGGQGNNQPQHF; CDR3 DNA: TGTGCCAGTAGTATTTACGGGGGACAGGGGAACAATCAGCCCCAGCATTTT
V gene: TRBV19; J gene: TRBJ2-7; clone size: -; D gene: -; CDR3 protein: CASGRVGEQYF; CDR3 DNA: TGTGCCAGTGGCAGGGTGGGCGAGCAGTACTTC
V gene: TRBV7-9; J gene: TRBJ2-2; clone size: -; D gene: TRBD1; CDR3 protein: CASSLDTGGPNTGELFF; CDR3 DNA: TGTGCCAGCAGCTTAGACACAGGGGGCCCGAACACCGGGGAGCTGTTTTTT
V gene: TRBV5-4; J gene: TRBJ2-2; clone size: -; D gene: TRBD2; CDR3 protein: CASSLVATSDNTGELFF; CDR3 DNA: TGTGCCAGCAGCTTGGTAGCGACTAGCGACAACACCGGGGAGCTGTTTTTT
V gene: TRBV6-6; J gene: TRBJ2-7; clone size: once; D gene: TRBD1; CDR3 protein: CASSYPTGGVYEQYF; CDR3 DNA: TGTGCCAGCAGTTACCCGACAGGGGGCGTCTACGAGCAGTACTTC